One and the same sample provided the 8 T cell receptor beta chains below, sequenced in a study of regulatory T cells in long-lasting Graves disease. Through Arm-PCR of CDR3 regions and iRepertoire HTBI primers, TCR beta libraries were built. TCRdb reanalysed the multiplex PCR reads using MiXCR and keeps one entry per CDR3 protein. The repertoire holds hundreds of thousands of distinct CDR3 sequences, with around a fifth as singletons. Sample time point: persistent/refractory GD, antithyroid drugs over 5 years with positive TRAb. The TCR library was prepared using RNA isolated from PBMCs. Sample: peripheral blood mononuclear cells (PBMCs), taken when the disease was refractory, from a patient treated with antithyroid drugs. The receptors stem from a female donor with Graves disease.

This clonotype was recorded once. This may come from a read error, since a much larger clone is one base off. A read error is likely, as this CDR3 ends without the conserved phenylalanine or tryptophan. The J gene is TRBJ2-5, the V gene TRBV11-3; weak D call: TRBD1 (5 bases). Trimming took off 3 bases at V and 3 bases at J, with 5 bases between the two ends. CDR3 length equals 12 residues. The germline CDR1 and CDR2 sequences are SGHNT and YENEEA. CDR3 DNA: TGTGCCAGCAGCTTCAGGGAAGAGACCCAGTACCTC. Translated, it gives CASSFREETQYL.

The chain links TRBV5-6 to TRBJ2-7, with D perhaps given as TRBD1 or TRBD2 (6 bases each). From germline, CDR1 is SGHDT and CDR2 YYEEEE. The V end lost 6 bases, the J end lost 3 bases, and 13 bases lay between the germline ends. The CDR3 covers 13 residues. CDR3 residues: CASILKGGYEQYF. In DNA form, the CDR3 reads TGTGCCAGCATTCTGAAGGGGGGCTACGAGCAGTACTTC.

This clonotype occurred many times. The chain is built from TRBV29-1 and TRBJ2-7; 9 nucleotides align to TRBD2. The CDR3 has 14 amino acids. Germline V gives CDR1 SQVTM, CDR2 ANQGSEA. With V trimmed by 5 bases and J by 3 bases, 8 bases remained unmatched. Written as DNA, the CDR3 is TGCAGCGTTTCGGGTCAGCGGGGGGACTACGAGCAGTACTTC. It codes for CSVSGQRGDYEQYF.

This rearrangement joins TRBV19 to TRBJ1-1; D not certain. The CDR3 length is 13 residues. V was trimmed by 9 bases and J by 2 bases, leaving 13 bases between them. Germline CDR1 LNHDA, CDR2 SQIVND (reference sequence). The CDR3, as DNA: TGTGCCAGCCGTCGACAATCCAACACTGAAGCTTTCTTT. Its protein product is CASRRQSNTEAFF.

This clonotype showed up many times. CDR3 sequence (DNA): TGTGCCAGCAGTCACCCCGGGACAGGGGCCTACGAGCAGTACTTC. This gives the protein CASSHPGTGAYEQYF. The J gene is TRBJ2-7, the V gene TRBV6-1, with 10 bases identical to TRBD1. J gave up 2 bases and V 5 bases, and 6 bases lay outside the gene matches. The CDR3 is made up of 15 amino acids. Germline loops: CDR1 MNHNS, CDR2 SASEGT.

The chain recombines TRBV19 with TRBJ1-4; D not certain. This CDR3 has 15 amino acids. Germline values: CDR1 LNHDA, CDR2 SQIVND (reference sequence). V shed 11 bases and J shed 6 bases, with 22 bases lying between them. The DNA of the CDR3 is TGTGCCTCAAGGGCCCTACCAGACGGAGATGAAAAACTGTTTTTT. Encoded protein: CASRALPDGDEKLFF.

This clonotype was observed many times. The chain links TRBV20-1 to TRBJ2-7; 9 nucleotides agree with TRBD2. Germline CDR1 DFQATT, CDR2 SNEGSKA (reference sequence). The CDR3 is 14 amino acids. The J segment lost 4 bases and the V segment lost 4 bases, leaving 8 bases of the junction unmatched. The CDR3 nucleotides read TGCAGTGCTAACCTCAGCGGGGGGAAGTACGAGCAGTACTTC. Translating it yields CSANLSGGKYEQYF.

The chain links TRBV11-3 to TRBJ1-1, with a weak D call TRBD1 (5 bases). Between the trimmed V and J ends, which lost 5 bases and 1 base, there was a span of 14 bases. There are 15 residues in the CDR3. Germline lookup yields CDR1 SGHNT and CDR2 YENEEA. The CDR3: CASSHLTVRNTEAFF. In nucleotides, the CDR3 is TGTGCCAGCAGCCACCTGACAGTCCGGAACACTGAAGCTTTCTTT.